These T cell receptor beta chains were read from a single sample in a study of blood T cell repertoires in COVID-19. Libraries were prepared by immunoSEQ multiplex PCR; TCRdb keeps only in-frame clonotypes and omits some of them. Seen here are fewer than 350,000 clones, more than 85% observed once, and the top ten hold about 4.2%. Input material: peripheral blood. These receptors came from a middle-aged man with acute or convalescent COVID-19. Both conserved end residues are part of each CDR3. Fields, in order: V gene, clone size, J gene, D gene, CDR3 DNA, CDR3 protein. The D gene is left open where the match is weak. Size is stated for part of the rows, as once, few or many counts, or as a class when the clone is expanded.

>TRBV6-1|-|TRBJ2-4|-
TGTGCCAGCAGTGCCCCAGGGTTGGTAGCCAAAAACATTCAGTACTTC
CASSAPGLVAKNIQYF
>TRBV6-5|-|TRBJ1-5|-
TGTGCCAGCAGCGGACACTTCAATCAGCCCCAGCATTTT
CASSGHFNQPQHF
>TRBV9|-|TRBJ2-7|-
TGTGCCAGCAGCGTAGGGGAGCTGGGGTTATCCTACGAGCAGTACTTC
CASSVGELGLSYEQYF
>TRBV11-3|-|TRBJ2-3|-
TGTGCCAGCAGCTTGGGGAGGTCAGATACGCAGTATTTT
CASSLGRSDTQYF
>TRBV12-5|-|TRBJ1-2|TRBD1
TGTGCTAGTGGGTTAAGGGGGACAGGCCGGGGCTACACCTTC
CASGLRGTGRGYTF
>TRBV23-1|-|TRBJ2-2|-
TGCGCCACAATTCCACAAGCCCCGGGCGGGGAGCTGTTTTTT
CATIPQAPGGELFF
>TRBV7-3|-|TRBJ2-3|TRBD2
TGTGCCAGCAGCCCTGGGGTAGCGGGGATAACAGATACGCAGTATTTT
CASSPGVAGITDTQYF
>TRBV29-1|-|TRBJ1-2|-
TGCAGCGTTAACCGTTACAGGGAGAATCCCACCGGCTACACCTTC
CSVNRYRENPTGYTF
>TRBV30|few|TRBJ1-6|-
TGTGCCTGGAATCAGGGGCGGAATTCACCCCTCCACTTT
CAWNQGRNSPLHF
>TRBV5-1|-|TRBJ1-5|-
TGCGCCAGCAGCTTGGGGTACGGGTCTCAGCCCCAGCATTTT
CASSLGYGSQPQHF
>TRBV2|-|TRBJ1-4|-
TGTGCCAGCATGAGGCAGTATAATGAAAAACTGTTTTTT
CASMRQYNEKLFF
>TRBV2|-|TRBJ2-7|-
TGTGCCAGCAGTTCCAGGGGGGTGGGAGAGCAGTACTTC
CASSSRGVGEQYF
>TRBV9|-|TRBJ1-1|-
TGTGCCAGCAGCGTAGATCTCAACACTGAAGCTTTCTTT
CASSVDLNTEAFF
>TRBV5-1|-|TRBJ1-2|TRBD1
TGCGCCAGCAGCTCCGGACAGGGGGGGTATGGCTACACCTTC
CASSSGQGGYGYTF
>TRBV5-1|-|TRBJ1-1|TRBD1
TGCGCCAGCAGCTTGAAGGTGACAGGGGGCGCCGGGTGGACTGAAGCTTTCTTT
CASSLKVTGGAGWTEAFF
>TRBV5-6|-|TRBJ1-3|-
TGTGCCAGCAGCTTGGGGGCGGGCTGGAACACCATATATTTT
CASSLGAGWNTIYF
>TRBV29-1|-|TRBJ1-5|TRBD1
TGCAGCGTCCGGGACAGGGGAAATCAGCCCCAGCATTTT
CSVRDRGNQPQHF
>TRBV18|-|TRBJ1-1|-
TGTGCCAGCTCAGAACAGGTGACTGAAGCTTTCTTT
CASSEQVTEAFF
>TRBV7-2|-|TRBJ2-7|TRBD2
TGTGCCAGCAAGGGCGGGGGTACCTACGAGCAGTACTTC
CASKGGGTYEQYF
>TRBV11-2|-|TRBJ1-2|-
TGTGCCAGCAGCCAGTTAAGCGGGGGCGTCTACTATGGCTACACCTTC
CASSQLSGGVYYGYTF
>TRBV5-1|-|TRBJ1-2|-
TGCGCCAGCAGCGTGGACGGTAATGGCTACACCTTC
CASSVDGNGYTF
>TRBV14|-|TRBJ2-7|TRBD1
TGTGCCAGCAGCTATCTGACAGGGGGCGAGCAGTACTTC
CASSYLTGGEQYF
>TRBV7-9|-|TRBJ1-2|-
-
CASRSTSGYTF
>TRBV6-5|-|TRBJ1-5|-
TGTGCCAGCAGTTACCAGGTGGAGCCCCAGCATTTT
CASSYQVEPQHF
>TRBV11-2|-|TRBJ2-1|-
TGTGCCAGCAGCCCTACTACAGGGAAGGGGAATGAGCAGTTCTTC
CASSPTTGKGNEQFF
>TRBV19|-|TRBJ1-5|-
TGTGCCAGTAGTATTGATAGGACAGTAACCCCAGCCCAGCATTTT
CASSIDRTVTPAQHF